This TCR beta chain was sequenced in a study of lymphopenia after photon versus proton radiotherapy. By sample share, this clone is medium-sized. Produced via immunoSEQ multiplex PCR; TCRdb's table is partial and in-frame only. The sample contains over 55,000 clones, 80% to 90% of which appear only once. There are 16 residues in the CDR3. Trimming took 3 bases from V and 8 from J; bases not matched to a gene: 7. CDR1 and CDR2 from the germline V gene are MGHRA and YSYEKL. V usage is TRBV4-1 and J usage is TRBJ2-1; 13 bases fit TRBD2. The starting material was peripheral blood, obtained from a patient treated with proton-based radiotherapy. The receptor comes from a man aged 80 or over with esophageal cancer. The CDR3 loop is CASSQGRLAGGHEQFF. Written as DNA, the CDR3 is TGCGCCAGCAGCCAGGGTCGACTAGCGGGAGGCCATGAGCAGTTCTTC.